Here is one T cell receptor beta chain with its context. The source of the sample is a study of blood T cell repertoires in COVID-19. CDR1 is ENHRY, CDR2 SYGVKD, per germline. CDR3 length: 18 residues. V lost 3 bases to trimming and J lost 0 bases; unmatched junction nucleotides: 13. Data came from immunoSEQ multiplex PCR; TCRdb stores just in-frame clones and leaves some out. The sample lists approximately 490,000 clones, 75% to 90% occurring once. In assigning cohorts, the study relied on participant-reported clinical history. Recovered participants had two consecutive negative NP/OP PCR tests, healthcare professional clearance, or symptom resolution.

The receptor was derived from a young woman who had recovered from COVID-19. The source material was PBMCs or T cells enriched from blood (not recorded which). The chain recombines TRBV10-3 with TRBJ1-2; 7 nucleotides match TRBD1. The CDR3 coding sequence is TGTGCCATCAGTGACTCAGAGACAGGGTTCCTCCCTAACTATGGCTACACCTTC. This gives the protein CAISDSETGFLPNYGYTF.